The 7 T cell receptor beta chains below come from one sample, sequenced in a study of shared clonotypes between healthy human individuals. This table comes from immunoSEQ multiplex PCR, and its TCRdb copy is limited to in-frame clones, with some not included. Of about 820,000 clones detected, approximately 92% appear once; the ten largest clones hold 24%. Only CD45RO-negative cells positively selected for CCR7 counted as naive CD8 cells, so terminally differentiated effector memory CD45RA+ cells were excluded. Sequencing input: naive CD8+ T cells sorted from blood. These TCRs come from a man aged 30-40 years in good health.

In its sample, this clone was seen a few times. The genes are TRBV29-1 and TRBJ2-2; no definite D call. V shed 2 bases and J shed 8 bases, with 6 bases lying between them. The germline CDR1 and CDR2 sequences are SQVTM and ANQGSEA. This CDR3 contains 11 residues. The CDR3 protein is CSVELLGELFF. The CDR3 bases are TGCAGCGTTGAACTTCTGGGGGAGCTGTTTTTT.

V usage is TRBV5-4 and J usage is TRBJ2-7; perhaps TRBD2 as D (6 bases). V was trimmed by 4 bases and J by 0 bases, leaving 14 bases between them. CDR3 length: 15 residues. Germline V gene data show CDR1 as SGHNT and CDR2 as YYREEE (reference sequence). CDR3 in amino acids: CASSAGTDSSYEQYF. The CDR3 bases are TGTGCCAGCAGCGCGGGGACGGATAGCTCCTACGAGCAGTACTTC.

This chain uses TRBV29-1 with TRBJ2-7, with TRBD1 matching over 7 bases. CDR3 length equals 14 residues. Trimming at V came to 5 bases and at J to 2 bases, leaving 9 bases not matched to a gene. The germline V gene has CDR1 SQVTM and CDR2 ANQGSEA. CDR3 sequence reads: CSVRLGDSPYEQYF. For the CDR3, the DNA is TGCAGCGTTCGGCTCGGGGACAGTCCCTACGAGCAGTACTTC.

V usage is TRBV15 and J usage is TRBJ2-5, with D perhaps assigned TRBD1 or TRBD2 (6 bases each). Germline V gene sequence: CDR1 LNHNV, CDR2 YYDKDF (reference sequence). V dropped 1 base and J dropped 4 bases, with 13 bases sitting between them. The length of the CDR3 is 15 residues. The CDR3, as DNA: TGTGCCACCAGCAGAGTAGGGAAGGGGGGAGAGACCCAGTACTTC. Protein sequence: CATSRVGKGGETQYF.

The CDR3 protein is CASSLAGGKDIQYF. The DNA of the CDR3 is TGTGCCAGCAGCTTAGCAGGGGGGAAAGACATTCAGTACTTC. The chain couples TRBV7-2 to TRBJ2-4; the D call may be TRBD1 or TRBD2 (6 bases each). The germline gives CDR1 SGHTA, CDR2 FQGNSA. Trimming removed 0 bases from V and 8 bases from J, with 11 bases in between. CDR3 size: 14 residues.

This clone was detected once. The chain couples TRBV5-5 to TRBJ1-1, with 8 bases matching TRBD1. Germline V CDR1 and CDR2: SGHKS, YYEKEE (reference sequence). The CDR3 extends over 15 amino acids. Trimming took 5 bases from V and 2 from J; bases not matched to a gene: 8. CDR3 sequence reads: CASRETGVGNTEAFF. CDR3 sequence (DNA): TGTGCCAGCAGAGAGACAGGGGTCGGAAACACTGAAGCTTTCTTT. The full variable domain, rest sourced from reference TRBV5-5 and TRBJ1-1, is DAGVTQSPTHLIKTRGQQVTLRCSPISGHKSVSWYQQVLGQGPQFIFQYYEKEERGRGNFPDRFSARQFPNYSSELNVNALLLGDSALYLCASRETGVGNTEAFFGQGTRLTVV.

For this clone: The sample holds other DNA sequences that translate to the same CDR3. The CDR3 DNA follows: TGCGCCAGCAGCTTGGTCGGGGACGAGCAGTACTTC. As protein: CASSLVGDEQYF. The chain recombines TRBV5-1 with TRBJ2-7; D possibly corresponds to TRBD2 (5 bases). The CDR3 contains 12 residues. CDR1 and CDR2 from the germline V gene are SGHRS and YFSETQ. The ends were cut back, 0 bases at V and 5 bases at J, with 6 bases in the middle.